These 6 T cell receptor beta chains were all obtained from the same sample, sequenced in a study of siplizumab effects on memory and regulatory T cells. Their antigens are not known. Produced via immunoSEQ multiplex PCR; TCRdb's table is partial and in-frame only. The sample comprises some 9,900 clones, roughly two fifths of which are singletons, and around 10% rests with the top ten. Coculture of mixed lymphocyte reaction cells was performed at 37°C for five to six days. Sequencing input: CFSE-low (dividing) CD8+ T cells sorted from an allogeneic mixed lymphocyte reaction. The origin of the receptors is a human donor in good health; the cells came from an allogeneic mixed lymphocyte reaction.

Judged by abundance, this clone is medium-sized (0.01 to 0.1%). The rearrangement joins TRBV5-1 to TRBJ2-2; D ambiguous. Per germline, CDR1 SGHRS and CDR2 YFSETQ. The CDR3 totals 14 residues. Trimming removed 2 bases from V and 8 bases from J, with 13 bases in between. CDR3 coding DNA: TGCGCCAGCAGCTTTTATGGTTTAGAGGGGGAGCTGTTTTTT. This codes for CASSFYGLEGELFF.

The V call is TRBV30, the J call TRBJ2-7; 7 positions agree with TRBD1. Germline V gives CDR1 GTSNPN, CDR2 SVGIG (reference sequence). V shed 2 bases and J 2 bases; nucleotides not matched to a gene: 6. This CDR3 comprises 14 residues. This CDR3 reads CAWSLGTVTYEQYF. CDR3 nucleotides: TGTGCCTGGAGTCTTGGGACAGTCACCTACGAGCAGTACTTC.

This clone was seen more than once but under ten times. Written as DNA, the CDR3 is TGTGCCAGTACCGGCAGGGAAACCTACGAGCAGTACTTC. This translates into CASTGRETYEQYF. The chain employs TRBV19 and TRBJ2-7, with D tentatively TRBD1 (5 bases). Trimming shortened V by 7 bases and J by 2 bases, and 12 bases separated the two germline ends. CDR1 LNHDA and CDR2 SQIVND come from the germline V gene (reference sequence). The CDR3 is made up of 13 amino acids. The full variable domain, in which reference TRBV19 and TRBJ2-7 provide the parts outside the CDR3, is DGGITQSPKYLFRKEGQNVTLSCEQNLNHDAMYWYRQDPGQGLRLIYYSQIVNDFQKGDIAEGYSVSREKKESFPLTVTSAQKNPTAFYLCASTGRETYEQYFGPGTRLTVT.

The chain employs TRBV6-5 and TRBJ2-2, with D tentatively TRBD1 (6 bases). CDR1 and CDR2 from the germline V gene are MNHEY and SVGAGI. The V gene lost 5 bases and the J gene lost 2 bases, with 12 bases spanning the gap. This CDR3 region has 15 residues. The DNA of the CDR3 is TGTGCCAGCAGTCCGGGACAAGCTAACACCGGGGAGCTGTTTTTT. It specifies CASSPGQANTGELFF.

The chain uses TRBV7-9 and TRBJ2-3; 7 positions agree with TRBD2. V was pared by 5 bases and J by 6 bases, with 11 bases of the junction left unmatched. The germline gives CDR1 SEHNR, CDR2 FQNEAQ (reference sequence). This CDR3 contains 15 residues. The CDR3 protein is CASSPPSLAEDTQYF. The CDR3 DNA sequence: TGTGCCAGCAGCCCCCCCTCGCTAGCGGAGGATACGCAGTATTTT.

The J gene is TRBJ2-7, the V gene TRBV7-9, with unresolved D. Trimming left V 3 bases short and J 2 bases short, with 8 bases between. The CDR3 covers 13 residues. Germline values: CDR1 SEHNR, CDR2 FQNEAQ (reference sequence). The CDR3 DNA is TGTGCCAGCAGCTTGTCGTCGACCTACGAGCAGTACTTC. It translates to CASSLSSTYEQYF.